A single TCR beta chain is shown here with its context. Its specificity is not known. The data were obtained in a study of cytomegalovirus exposure and HLA in healthy donors. Whole-study context: In a previous analysis, 120 million or so unique TCR beta sequences were found from some 200 million T cells. Study-wide results and caveats: Some TCR beta chains (roughly 160 of them) were listed as cytomegalovirus-associated. In vitro experiments confirmed that a few CMV-associated chains were specific for CMV antigens. Most CMV-associated TCR beta chains appeared HLA-restricted in a later analysis.

Germline lookup yields CDR1 MNHNY and CDR2 SVGAGI (reference sequence). CDR3 length: 15 residues. Primers: 60 Vbeta forward and 13 Jbeta reverse. Method: immunoSEQ multiplex PCR; TCRdb's copy keeps in-frame clones and lacks some. The top ten hold roughly 4% of the sample, which has more than 100,000 clones, approximately 80% seen once. The sequence was collected from a human donor in good health. The specimen was PBMCs. The V gene is TRBV6-6, the J gene TRBJ2-5; D perhaps matches TRBD1 (7 bases). TRBJ2-7 explains the end of the DNA better; the J call may be wrong. CDR3 DNA: TGTGCCAGCAGTACCCGACAGGGAGGTGGGAACGAGCAGTACTTC. It encodes CASSTRQGGGNEQYF.